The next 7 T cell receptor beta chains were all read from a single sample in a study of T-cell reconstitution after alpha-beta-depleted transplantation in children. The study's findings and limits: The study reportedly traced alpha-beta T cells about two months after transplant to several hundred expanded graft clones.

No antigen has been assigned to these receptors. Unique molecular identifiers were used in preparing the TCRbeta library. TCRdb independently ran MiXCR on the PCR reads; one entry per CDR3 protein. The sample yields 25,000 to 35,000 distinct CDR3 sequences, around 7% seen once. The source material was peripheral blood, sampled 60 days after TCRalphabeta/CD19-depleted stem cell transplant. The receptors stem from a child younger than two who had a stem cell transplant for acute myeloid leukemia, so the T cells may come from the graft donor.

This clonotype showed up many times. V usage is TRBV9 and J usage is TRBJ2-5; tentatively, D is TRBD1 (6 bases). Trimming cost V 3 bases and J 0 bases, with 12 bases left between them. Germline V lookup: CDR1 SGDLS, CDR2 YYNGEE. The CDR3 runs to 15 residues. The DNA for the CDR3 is TGTGCCAGCAGCGCCGTCGAGGGGGACCAAGAGACCCAGTACTTC. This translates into CASSAVEGDQETQYF.

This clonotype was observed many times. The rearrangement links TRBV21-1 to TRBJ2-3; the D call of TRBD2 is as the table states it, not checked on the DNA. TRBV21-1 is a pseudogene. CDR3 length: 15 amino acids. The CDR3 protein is CAPRRSGSVTDTQYF. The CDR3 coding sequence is TGTGCCCCCCGGCGTAGCGGGAGCGTAACAGATACGCAGTATTTT.

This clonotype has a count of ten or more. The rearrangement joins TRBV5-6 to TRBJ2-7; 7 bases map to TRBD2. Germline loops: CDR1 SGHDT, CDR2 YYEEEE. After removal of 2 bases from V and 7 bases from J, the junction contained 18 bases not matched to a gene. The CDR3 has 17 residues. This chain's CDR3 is CASSFTIRRGSGGEQYF. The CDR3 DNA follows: TGTGCCAGCAGCTTCACCATTCGAAGGGGCTCGGGAGGTGAGCAGTACTTC.

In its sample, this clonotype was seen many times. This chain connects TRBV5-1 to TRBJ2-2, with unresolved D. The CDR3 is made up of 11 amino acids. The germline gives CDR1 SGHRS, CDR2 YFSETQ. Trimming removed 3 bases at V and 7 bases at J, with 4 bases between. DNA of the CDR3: TGCGCCAGCAGCTATCTCGGGGAGCTGTTTTTT. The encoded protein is CASSYLGELFF. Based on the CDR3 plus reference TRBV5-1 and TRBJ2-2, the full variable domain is KAGVTQTPRYLIKTRGQQVTLSCSPISGHRSVSWYQQTPGQGLQFLFEYFSETQRNKGNFPGRFSGRQFSNSRSEMNVSTLELGDSALYLCASSYLGELFFGEGSRLTVL.

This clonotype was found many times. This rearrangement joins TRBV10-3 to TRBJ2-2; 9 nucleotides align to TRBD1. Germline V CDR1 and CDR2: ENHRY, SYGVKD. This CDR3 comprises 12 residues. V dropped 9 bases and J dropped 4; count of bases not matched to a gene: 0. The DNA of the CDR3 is TGTGCCATACAGGGGGCCACCGGGGAGCTGTTTTTT. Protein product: CAIQGATGELFF.

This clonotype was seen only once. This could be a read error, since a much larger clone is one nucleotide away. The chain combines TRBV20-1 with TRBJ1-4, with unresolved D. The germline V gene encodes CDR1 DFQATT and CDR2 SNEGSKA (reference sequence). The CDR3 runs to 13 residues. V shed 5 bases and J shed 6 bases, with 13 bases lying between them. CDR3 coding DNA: TGCAGTGCTTCCCACGAGGGCCATGAAAAACTGTTTTTT. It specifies CSASHEGHEKLFF.

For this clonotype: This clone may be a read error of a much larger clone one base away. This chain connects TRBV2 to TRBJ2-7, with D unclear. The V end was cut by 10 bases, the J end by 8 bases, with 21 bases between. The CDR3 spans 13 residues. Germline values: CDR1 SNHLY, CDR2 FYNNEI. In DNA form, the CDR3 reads TGTGCCACACTTACCAGGACGGGTAACAAGCAGTACTTC. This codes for CATLTRTGNKQYF.